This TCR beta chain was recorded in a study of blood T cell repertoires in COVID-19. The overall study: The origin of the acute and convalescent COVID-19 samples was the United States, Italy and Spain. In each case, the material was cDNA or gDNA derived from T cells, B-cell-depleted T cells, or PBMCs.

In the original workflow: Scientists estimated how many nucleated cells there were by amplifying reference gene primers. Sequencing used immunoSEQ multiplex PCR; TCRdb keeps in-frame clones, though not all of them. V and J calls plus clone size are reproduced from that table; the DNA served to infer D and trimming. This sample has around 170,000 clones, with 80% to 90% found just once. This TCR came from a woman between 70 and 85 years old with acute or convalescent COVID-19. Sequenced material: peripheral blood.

The CDR3 DNA sequence: TGCGCCAGCAGCCCGGACAGAGATGAAGCTTTCTTT. Encoded protein: CASSPDRDEAFF. J is TRBJ1-1 and V is TRBV5-1; possibly TRBD1 for D (6 bases). V lost 4 bases and J lost 7, with 11 bases in between. Germline V CDR1 and CDR2: SGHRS, YFSETQ. CDR3 length: 12 residues. Looking up the rest from reference TRBV5-1 and TRBJ1-1 gives the full variable domain: KAGVTQTPRYLIKTRGQQVTLSCSPISGHRSVSWYQQTPGQGLQFLFEYFSETQRNKGNFPGRFSGRQFSNSRSEMNVSTLELGDSALYLCASSPDRDEAFFGQGTRLTVV.